Listed below are T cell receptor beta chains from one sample, sequenced in a study of blood T cell repertoires in COVID-19. The data were produced by immunoSEQ multiplex PCR, yet TCRdb's version contains in-frame clones alone and is incomplete. The data hold around 160,000 clones, with roughly 84% observed a single time. Sequenced input: PBMCs or T cells enriched from blood (not recorded which). The receptors originated from a woman in her forties or fifties who had been exposed to COVID-19. CDR3s include the opening cysteine and the closing phenylalanine or tryptophan. A D gene is named only where the DNA matches it firmly. Where a row states a size, it is once, few, many or the class of an expanded clone; other rows omit it.

abundance	d_gene	v_gene	j_gene	len	CDR3aa	CDR3nt
.	.	TRBV7-9	TRBJ2-7	14	CASRGRELDYEQYF	TGTGCCAGCAGAGGACGGGAGTTGGATTACGAGCAGTACTTC
few	.	TRBV5-1	TRBJ1-1	15	CASSSEDRMGTEAFF	TGCGCCAGCAGCTCGGAGGACAGAATGGGCACTGAAGCTTTCTTT
.	.	TRBV15	TRBJ2-4	18	CATSSPSGENPAKNIQYF	TGTGCCACCAGCAGCCCCTCAGGGGAGAATCCGGCCAAAAACATTCAGTACTTC
.	TRBD2	TRBV7-6	TRBJ2-5	15	CASIDRLARGETQYF	TGTGCCAGCATCGATAGACTAGCGCGAGGAGAGACCCAGTACTTC
once	TRBD1	TRBV7-2	TRBJ1-5	13	CASSRDRGEPQHF	TGTGCCAGCAGCCGGGACAGGGGAGAACCCCAGCATTTT
few	.	TRBV27	TRBJ2-7	13	CASSLRLAGEQYF	TGTGCCAGCAGTTTAAGGCTAGCAGGCGAGCAGTACTTC
.	TRBD1	TRBV6-5	TRBJ2-7	15	CASSRQGPSSYEQYF	TGTGCCAGCAGTCGACAGGGTCCCAGCTCCTACGAGCAGTACTTC
.	.	TRBV5-6	TRBJ1-6	13	CASSSTENSPLHF	TGTGCCAGCAGCTCAACAGAGAATTCACCCCTCCACTTT
.	.	TRBV27	TRBJ2-5	13	CASREGQEETQYF	TGTGCCAGCAGGGAGGGGCAAGAAGAGACCCAGTACTTC
.	TRBD1	TRBV9	TRBJ2-1	16	CASSFTGQGEWNEQFF	TGTGCCAGCAGCTTTACGGGACAGGGGGAATGGAATGAGCAGTTCTTC
.	.	TRBV10-3	TRBJ1-4	11	CAIGPGGKLFF	TGTGCCATCGGCCCGGGGGGAAAACTGTTTTTT
once	.	TRBV28	TRBJ1-5	13	CASRSGGNQPQHF	TGTGCCAGCAGATCAGGGGGCAATCAGCCCCAGCATTTT
.	TRBD2	TRBV2	TRBJ2-1	15	CASRPTSGGEDEQFF	TGTGCCAGCAGACCCACTAGCGGGGGGGAAGATGAGCAGTTCTTC
.	.	TRBV4-3	TRBJ1-1	15	CASSQDGGVSTEAFF	TGCGCCAGCAGCCAAGATGGGGGGGTGAGTACTGAAGCTTTCTTT
.	TRBD2	TRBV7-9	TRBJ2-1	16	CASSSWTSGSRNEQFF	TGTGCCAGCAGCTCATGGACTAGCGGCTCAAGGAATGAGCAGTTCTTC
.	.	TRBV5-4	TRBJ1-3	15	CASSLATGMRDTIYF	TGTGCCAGCAGCTTGGCAACAGGGATGAGAGACACCATATATTTT
.	.	TRBV5-4	TRBJ1-2	14	CASSFSGGLYGYTF	TGTGCCAGCAGCTTCTCCGGGGGACTCTATGGCTACACCTTC
.	.	TRBV7-9	TRBJ1-4	15	CASSPRGGENEKLFF	TGTGCCAGCAGCCCCCGGGGAGGTGAAAATGAAAAACTGTTTTTT
.	.	TRBV21-1	TRBJ2-1	19	CASSKGIAGAGFSDNEQFF	TGTGCCAGCAGCAAAGGGATAGCGGGAGCAGGATTTAGCGACAATGAGCAGTTCTTC
.	.	TRBV5-5	TRBJ2-7	11	CASRTDYEQYF	TGTGCCAGCAGGACTGACTACGAGCAGTACTTC
.	TRBD2	TRBV19	TRBJ2-2	15	CASSGGLTNTGELFF	TGTGCCAGTAGCGGGGGACTAACGAACACCGGGGAGCTGTTTTTT
.	.	TRBV6-5	TRBJ2-3	15	CASSYVGRWEDTQYF	TGTGCCAGCAGTTACGTGGGGCGCTGGGAAGATACGCAGTATTTT
.	TRBD1	TRBV2	TRBJ1-5	15	CASSGDREGNQPQHF	TGTGCCAGCAGCGGGGACAGGGAGGGGAATCAGCCCCAGCATTTT
.	TRBD2	TRBV19	TRBJ2-7	15	CASSTAGGPSYEQYF	TGTGCCAGTAGTACAGCGGGAGGTCCCTCCTACGAGCAGTACTTC
.	.	TRBV10-3	TRBJ2-2	15	CAIRGTRDSTGELFF	TGTGCCATCAGGGGGACGCGGGATAGTACCGGGGAGCTGTTTTTT
.	TRBD2	TRBV27	TRBJ2-3	15	CASTPTSGTTDTQYF	TGTGCCAGCACTCCGACTAGCGGGACGACAGATACGCAGTATTTT
.	.	TRBV7-9	TRBJ2-3	17	CASSLGGLDRSTDTQYF	TGTGCCAGCAGCTTAGGTGGCCTAGACCGTAGCACAGATACGCAGTATTTT
.	.	TRBV7-8	TRBJ2-6	19	CASSFLGGGPSSGANVLTF	TGTGCCAGCAGCTTCCTAGGGGGGGGCCCGAGCTCTGGGGCCAACGTCCTGACTTTC
.	.	TRBV24-1	TRBJ1-2	11	CATSSGLGYTF	TGTGCCACCAGTTCAGGCCTAGGCTACACCTTC
.	.	TRBV7-6	TRBJ1-1	13	CASSLGEDTEAFF	TGTGCCAGCAGCTTAGGCGAGGACACTGAAGCTTTCTTT
few	.	TRBV24-1	TRBJ2-3	14	CATRGGLDSDTQYF	TGTGCCACCAGAGGGGGTTTGGACTCAGATACGCAGTATTTT
few	.	TRBV2	TRBJ2-2	13	CATRRLVSGELFF	TGTGCCACCCGACGACTAGTAAGCGGGGAGCTGTTTTTT
.	.	TRBV13	TRBJ1-5	15	CASSLRTVSNQPQHF	TGTGCCAGCAGCCTCCGGACAGTTAGCAATCAGCCCCAGCATTTT
.	.	TRBV2	TRBJ2-1	15	CASSEDYSAINEQFF	TGTGCCAGCAGTGAAGACTACTCCGCGATCAATGAGCAGTTCTTC
.	TRBD1	TRBV9	TRBJ2-7	15	CASSVGPDRAYEQYF	TGTGCCAGCAGCGTGGGGCCGGACAGGGCCTACGAGCAGTACTTC
once	TRBD1	TRBV7-8	TRBJ1-5	18	CASTRRTGEPYSNQPQHF	TGTGCCAGCACCCGCCGGACAGGGGAACCCTATAGCAATCAGCCCCAGCATTTT
.	TRBD1	TRBV19	TRBJ2-7	18	CASSISSWGQGRSYEQYF	TGTGCCAGTAGTATATCGAGCTGGGGACAGGGGAGGTCCTACGAGCAGTACTTC
.	TRBD1	TRBV10-1	TRBJ1-5	19	CASSQPGQGSQVSNQPQHF	TGCGCCAGCAGTCAGCCGGGACAGGGGTCGCAAGTTAGCAATCAGCCCCAGCATTTT
.	TRBD2	TRBV3-1/TRBV3-2	TRBJ2-1	16	CASSQESREGLDEQFF	TGTGCCAGCAGCCAAGAGTCACGGGAGGGCCTGGATGAGCAGTTCTTC
once	.	TRBV19	TRBJ1-2	15	CASQLGLWSTGGYTF	TGTGCCAGTCAATTGGGGCTCTGGTCAACGGGTGGCTACACCTTC
.	.	TRBV19	TRBJ2-2	17	CASSIVRNSQNTGELFF	TGTGCCAGTAGTATAGTCCGCAACAGCCAGAACACCGGGGAGCTGTTTTTT
few	TRBD1	TRBV5-1	TRBJ2-3	14	CASSSGTATDTQYF	TGCGCCAGCAGCTCAGGGACAGCGACAGATACGCAGTATTTT
.	.	TRBV6-5	TRBJ1-5	14	CASSPRDSNQPQHF	TGTGCCAGCAGTCCCAGGGATAGCAATCAGCCCCAGCATTTT
.	.	TRBV5-4	TRBJ1-6	15	CASREDGQYNSPLHF	TGTGCCAGCAGAGAGGACGGACAGTATAATTCACCCCTCCACTTT
.	TRBD2	TRBV10-1	TRBJ2-7	15	CARTPPSGGPYEQYF	TGCGCCAGGACCCCCCCTAGCGGGGGACCCTACGAGCAGTACTTC
once	.	TRBV7-8	TRBJ2-7	12	CASSQLAYEQYF	TGTGCCAGCAGCCAATTAGCCTACGAGCAGTACTTC
once	TRBD1	TRBV13	TRBJ1-3	15	CASSWGRGLGNTIYF	TGTGCCAGCAGCTGGGGCAGGGGGCTTGGAAACACCATATATTTT
.	.	TRBV10-2	TRBJ2-1	12	CATGPFDNEQFF	TGCGCCACCGGTCCGTTCGACAATGAGCAGTTCTTC
.	TRBD1	TRBV4-1	TRBJ2-7	15	CASSQPGQGVYEQYF	TGCGCCAGCAGCCAACCAGGCCAGGGGGTTTACGAGCAGTACTTC
.	.	TRBV6-5	TRBJ1-2	15	CASSPAGAGNYGYTF	TGTGCCAGCAGCCCCGCGGGGGCAGGGAACTATGGCTACACCTTC
once	.	TRBV6-5	TRBJ2-5	13	CASTRAVKETQYF	TGTGCCAGCACTCGCGCGGTGAAAGAGACCCAGTACTTC
few	.	TRBV2	TRBJ1-5	13	CASSDPGYQPQHF	TGTGCCAGCAGTGACCCAGGGTATCAGCCCCAGCATTTT
.	.	TRBV12-5	TRBJ2-7	14	CASGLLGRTYEQYF	TGTGCTAGTGGTTTGTTGGGCAGGACCTACGAGCAGTACTTC
.	.	TRBV7-2	TRBJ2-2	18	CASSTRGLGGANTGELFF	TGTGCCAGCAGCACCCGAGGGCTTGGAGGGGCGAACACCGGGGAGCTGTTTTTT
.	TRBD1	TRBV11-2	TRBJ2-7	16	CASSLSLTGEGYEQYF	TGTGCCAGCAGCTTATCTCTGACAGGGGAAGGCTACGAGCAGTACTTC